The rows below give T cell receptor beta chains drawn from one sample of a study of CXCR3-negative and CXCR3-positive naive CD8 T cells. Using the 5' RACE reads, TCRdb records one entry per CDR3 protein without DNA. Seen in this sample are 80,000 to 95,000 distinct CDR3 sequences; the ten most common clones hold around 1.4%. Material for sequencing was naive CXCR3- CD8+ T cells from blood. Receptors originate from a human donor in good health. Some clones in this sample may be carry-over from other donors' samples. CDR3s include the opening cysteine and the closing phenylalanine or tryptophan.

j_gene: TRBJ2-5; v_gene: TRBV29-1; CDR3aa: CSLRVDGTQYF
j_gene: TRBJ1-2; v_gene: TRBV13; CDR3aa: CASRPFQGVNYGYTF
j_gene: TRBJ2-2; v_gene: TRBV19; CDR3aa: CASSKWDDTGELFF
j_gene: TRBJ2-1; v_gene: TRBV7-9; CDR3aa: CASSFTLGQGINEQFF
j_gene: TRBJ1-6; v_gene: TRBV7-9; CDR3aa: CASSAPQSSYNSPLHF
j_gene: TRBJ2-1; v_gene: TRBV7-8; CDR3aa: CASSPGLAGAAEQFF
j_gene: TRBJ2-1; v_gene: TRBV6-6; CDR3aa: CASSPLASYSYNEQFF
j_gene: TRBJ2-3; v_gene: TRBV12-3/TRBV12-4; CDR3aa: CASSATSGSLPTQYF
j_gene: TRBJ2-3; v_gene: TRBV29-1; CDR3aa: CSVVQGPDTQYF
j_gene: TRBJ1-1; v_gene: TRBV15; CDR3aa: CATSRGVGNTEAFF
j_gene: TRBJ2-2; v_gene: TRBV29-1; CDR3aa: CSVEKQPNTGELFF
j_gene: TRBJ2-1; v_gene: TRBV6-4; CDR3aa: CASSALAGEVDEQFF
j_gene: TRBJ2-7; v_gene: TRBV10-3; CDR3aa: CAIRQTVLIYEQYF
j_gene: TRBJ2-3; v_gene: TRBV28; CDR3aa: CASSPAMDYDTDTQYF
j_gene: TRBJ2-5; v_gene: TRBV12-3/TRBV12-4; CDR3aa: CASSSFPRETQYF
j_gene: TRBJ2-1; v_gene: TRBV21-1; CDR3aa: CASPKSEPGDEQFF
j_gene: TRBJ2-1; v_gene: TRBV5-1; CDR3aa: CASSLVEHEQFF
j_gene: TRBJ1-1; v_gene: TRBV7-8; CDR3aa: CASSLGMRGSTEAFF
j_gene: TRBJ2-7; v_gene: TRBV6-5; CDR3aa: CASGQLTYEQYF
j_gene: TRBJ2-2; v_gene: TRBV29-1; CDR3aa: CSSGQENTGELFF
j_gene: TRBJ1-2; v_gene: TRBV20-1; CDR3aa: CSAPGQGNYGYTF
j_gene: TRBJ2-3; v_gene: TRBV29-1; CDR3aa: CSADGTSGEFTDTQYF
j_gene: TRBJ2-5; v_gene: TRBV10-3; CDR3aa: CAISESTPGLVGGEETQYF
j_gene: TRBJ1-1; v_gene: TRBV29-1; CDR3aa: CSAQEGGTEAFF
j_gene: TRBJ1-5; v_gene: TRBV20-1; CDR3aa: CSARDGAGANQPQHF
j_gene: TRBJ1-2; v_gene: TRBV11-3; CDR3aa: CASSYGGGSSYGYTF
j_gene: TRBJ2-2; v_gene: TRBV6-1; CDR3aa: CASRRVTGELFF
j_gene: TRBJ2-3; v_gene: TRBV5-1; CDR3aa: CASADASGSTDTQYF
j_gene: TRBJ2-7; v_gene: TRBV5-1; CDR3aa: CASSLGGFYEQYF
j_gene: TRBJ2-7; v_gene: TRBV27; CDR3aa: CASSLTSGGRFGQYF
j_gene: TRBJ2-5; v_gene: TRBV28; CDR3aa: CASSSTHRGQQETQYF
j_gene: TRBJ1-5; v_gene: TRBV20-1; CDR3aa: CSARVTHSNQPQHF